Presented here are 17 T cell receptor beta chains from one specimen sequenced in a study of T cells in Graves' hyperthyroidism and ophthalmopathy. From RNA transcripts, TCR beta CDR3 regions were amplified. Carried out on the TCR CDR3, a first-round RT-PCR used the HTBI primer set. In TCRdb, the multiplex PCR reads were re-called with MiXCR into one record per CDR3 protein. The sample has about 640,000 distinct CDR3 sequences; around 21% are singletons. The sample taken for sequencing was blood. The receptors here all came from a man aged 25-40 years with Graves' ophthalmopathy.

The V call is TRBV5-1, the J call TRBJ2-1, with 10 bases aligning to TRBD2. Germline CDR1 is SGHRS and CDR2 is YFSETQ. The J segment lost 9 bases and the V segment lost 4 bases, leaving 13 bases of the junction unmatched. The CDR3 is 16 residues long. The CDR3 protein is CASSPPLAGVPGEQFF. In DNA form, the CDR3 reads TGCGCCAGCAGCCCCCCCCTAGCGGGAGTCCCCGGTGAGCAGTTCTTC.

The chain links TRBV29-1 to TRBJ1-2; 8 nucleotides align to TRBD1. This CDR3 spans 13 amino acids. Germline trimming cut 6 bases from V and 3 bases from J; bases unmatched to any gene: 6. The V gene's germline CDR1 is SQVTM and CDR2 ANQGSEA. The CDR3 here is CSVKTGGYYGYTF. In DNA form, the CDR3 reads TGCAGCGTGAAAACAGGGGGTTACTATGGCTACACCTTC.

Here the CDR3 reads CSARWDRGPSYEQYF. In DNA form, the CDR3 reads TGCAGTGCTAGATGGGACAGGGGTCCCTCCTACGAGCAGTACTTC. V is TRBV20-1 and J is TRBJ2-7; 10 bases map to TRBD1. CDR3 size: 15 residues. The germline V gene encodes CDR1 DFQATT and CDR2 SNEGSKA (reference sequence). V gave up 2 bases and J gave up 0 bases; unmatched junction bases: 4.

The chain uses TRBV6-1 and TRBJ1-6; TRBD1 aligns across 10 bases. J was trimmed by 8 bases and V by 5 bases; bases with no gene match: 6. Germline V CDR1 and CDR2: MNHNS, SASEGT. The CDR3 has 15 amino acids. In nucleotides, the CDR3 is TGTGCCAGCAGTCCCGGGACAGGGGTTTATTCACCCCTCCACTTT. Protein product: CASSPGTGVYSPLHF.

This clonotype was seen at least ten times. The V gene is TRBV5-1, the J gene TRBJ2-2, with 7 bases fitting TRBD2. The CDR3 is made up of 16 amino acids. J lost 0 bases, V lost 2 bases, and 4 bases had no gene match. CDR1 is SGHRS, CDR2 YFSETQ, per germline. The CDR3 DNA follows: TGCGCCAGCAGCTTTCTCGCGGGAGCGAACACCGGGGAGCTGTTTTTT. Translation gives CASSFLAGANTGELFF.

In this sample, this clonotype turned up many times. CDR3 protein: CASRARLFTDTQYF. Written as DNA, the CDR3 is TGTGCCAGCAGAGCCAGGCTTTTCACAGATACGCAGTATTTT. This sequence joins TRBV28 and TRBJ2-3, with no clear D. The germline V gene encodes CDR1 MDHEN and CDR2 SYDVKM. CDR3 size: 14 residues. The germline V and J ends were trimmed by 6 bases and 2 bases, with 12 bases remaining between them. The complete variable domain, with remaining parts taken from reference TRBV28 and TRBJ2-3, reads DVKVTQSSRYLVKRTGEKVFLECVQDMDHENMFWYRQDPGLGLRLIYFSYDVKMKEKGDIPEGYSVSREKKERFSLILESASTNQTSMYLCASRARLFTDTQYFGPGTRLTVL.

There are a few counts of this clonotype. The V call is TRBV5-5, the J call TRBJ1-2; D is possibly TRBD1 (5 bases). Germline V gene sequence: CDR1 SGHKS, CDR2 YYEKEE (reference sequence). V was pared by 2 bases and J by 4 bases, with 12 bases between. This CDR3 comprises 14 residues. The CDR3 spells CASSLIGGGYGYTF. For the CDR3, the DNA is TGTGCCAGCAGCTTAATCGGGGGTGGCTATGGCTACACCTTC.

This clonotype was counted many times. The chain carries TRBV28 and TRBJ2-7, with D possibly being TRBD1 or TRBD2 (5 bases each). Per germline, CDR1 MDHEN and CDR2 SYDVKM. The CDR3 spans 14 residues. Trimming left V 6 bases short and J 0 bases short, with 12 bases between. The CDR3 DNA reads TGTGCCAGCAGCCCTTGGGGGAGCTCCTACGAGCAGTACTTC. Encoded protein: CASSPWGSSYEQYF.

The chain carries TRBV28 and TRBJ1-5; D not resolved. The germline V and J ends were trimmed by 6 bases and 7 bases, with 13 bases remaining between them. Germline CDR1 and CDR2: MDHEN and SYDVKM. The CDR3 is 13 amino acids. CDR3: CASRVSVMQPQHF. CDR3 bases: TGTGCCAGCAGAGTTTCCGTTATGCAGCCCCAGCATTTT.

This clonotype was seen repeatedly, ten times or more. The V and J genes are TRBV7-2 and TRBJ2-7, with D perhaps matching TRBD1 or TRBD2 (6 bases each). Trimming removed 1 base at V and 5 bases at J, with 15 bases between. CDR3 length: 15 residues. Germline CDR1 is SGHTA and CDR2 is FQGNSA. CDR3 sequence reads: CASSLGGARAHEQYF. In nucleotides, the CDR3 is TGTGCCAGCAGCTTAGGGGGGGCGAGGGCCCACGAGCAGTACTTC.

This clonotype has at least ten counts. The chain carries TRBV28 and TRBJ1-1, with D unclear. Trimming left V 7 bases short and J 1 base short, with 10 bases between. The germline gives CDR1 MDHEN, CDR2 SYDVKM. The CDR3 sequence is 13 residues long. CDR3 sequence (DNA): TGTGCCAGCACCACTCGGGGGAACACTGAAGCTTTCTTT. Encoded protein: CASTTRGNTEAFF.

This clonotype came up a few times. This CDR3 reads CASSATVDSNQPQHF. The CDR3, as DNA: TGTGCCAGCAGCGCGACCGTCGATAGCAATCAGCCCCAGCATTTT. This chain uses TRBV9 with TRBJ1-5; D is uncertain. The germline V gene has CDR1 SGDLS and CDR2 YYNGEE. V was shortened by 3 bases and J by 0 bases, with 10 bases between the two germline ends. The CDR3 has 15 amino acids.

This clonotype was detected ten times or more. The CDR3 reads CASSTGYLEQYF. For the CDR3, the DNA is TGTGCCAGCAGTACGGGCTATTTGGAGCAGTACTTC. V gene TRBV2 combines with J gene TRBJ2-7; D is uncertain. Trimming pared 5 bases from V and 7 bases from J, leaving 12 bases between. The CDR3 has 12 residues. Germline values: CDR1 SNHLY, CDR2 FYNNEI. Together with reference TRBV2 and TRBJ2-7, the CDR3 gives the full variable domain: EPEVTQTPSHQVTQMGQEVILRCVPISNHLYFYWYRQILGQKVEFLVSFYNNEISEKSEIFDDQFSVERPDGSNFTLKIRSTKLEDSAMYFCASSTGYLEQYFGPGTRLTVT.

The chain uses TRBV6-2 or TRBV6-3 and TRBJ2-1; 7 bases align to TRBD1. The CDR3 has 15 amino acids. Germline CDR1 reads MNHEY; CDR2 reads SVGEGT. J gave up 8 bases and V 2 bases, and 9 bases lay outside the gene matches. The CDR3 DNA reads as TGTGCCAGCAGTTACGGGGACAGTAACGGGGATGAGCAGTTCTTC. This gives the protein CASSYGDSNGDEQFF.

This clonotype was recorded many times. The chain links TRBV18 to TRBJ2-2; D unclear. The CDR3 sequence is 15 residues long. V dropped 4 bases and J dropped 0 bases, with 9 bases sitting between them. In germline, CDR1 is KGHSH, CDR2 LQKENI. CDR3 in amino acids: CASSQGLTNTGELFF. For the CDR3, the DNA is TGTGCCAGCTCACAAGGTCTAACGAACACCGGGGAGCTGTTTTTT. The variable domain in full, completed from reference TRBV18 and TRBJ2-2, reads NAGVMQNPRHLVRRRGQEARLRCSPMKGHSHVYWYRQLPEEGLKFMVYLQKENIIDESGMPKERFSAEFPKEGPSILRIQQVVRGDSAAYFCASSQGLTNTGELFFGEGSRLTVL.

This clonotype showed up many times. The chain combines TRBV5-1 with TRBJ2-7; TRBD1 matches at 7 bases. The V and J ends lost 2 bases and 6 bases, in that order; junction bases with no gene match: 11. CDR1 is SGHRS, CDR2 YFSETQ, per germline. There are 15 residues in the CDR3. The CDR3 nucleotides are TGCGCCAGCAGCTTAACCCCGGGCAGGGGGACCGAGCAGTACTTC. Amino acid sequence: CASSLTPGRGTEQYF.

This clonotype has only a few counts. This chain connects TRBV15 to TRBJ1-5; D gene unclear. The V gene's germline CDR1 is LNHNV and CDR2 YYDKDF (reference sequence). V shed 0 bases and J shed 0 bases, with 6 bases lying between them. This CDR3 has 15 amino acids. The DNA for the CDR3 is TGTGCCACCAGCAGAGATAAAAGTAGCAATCAGCCCCAGCATTTT. This encodes CATSRDKSSNQPQHF. The full variable domain, rest sourced from reference TRBV15 and TRBJ1-5, is DAMVIQNPRYQVTQFGKPVTLSCSQTLNHNVMYWYQQKSSQAPKLLFHYYDKDFNNEADTPDNFQSRRPNTSFCFLDIRSPGLGDTAMYLCATSRDKSSNQPQHFGDGTRLSIL.